This paragraph covers one T cell receptor beta chain sequence. This clone was detected only a few times. Its antigen specificity is not known. No clone much larger than this one lies a single base away; base qualities are absent. This sample is drawn from a study of beta chain features in type 1 diabetes listed by TCRdb under 2018. Regarding the research as a whole: Patients and healthy donors did not differ in mean age, gender distribution, total cell number or subset yield. A total of 90 million to 140 million sorted cells were examined across all samples, and RNA yield correlated strongly with the number of cells per subset. In the study, TCRB repertoires of sorted circulating CD4+ T cell subsets from recently diagnosed type 1 diabetes patients were compared with those of matched healthy donors. Whereas all 28 donors provided naive and central memory subsets, regulatory and stem cell-like memory subsets were isolated from just 8 patients and roughly 8 healthy donors. Study-level results and caveats: In all four CD4+ subsets, TCRB CDR3 length was moderately but significantly shorter in type 1 diabetes patients. Naive, central memory and regulatory TCRB repertoires appeared to be more similar among patients than among healthy donors. At VDJ recombination sites, patients with type 1 diabetes made fewer insertions and deleted more nucleotides, a pattern implying thymic rearrangement abnormalities. Because cDNA rather than genomic DNA was sequenced, highly expressing activated cells could have been over-represented, although no difference in activation and CD3 levels was found between groups. HLA sub-analyses involved small numbers of individuals, so any influence of HLA type on TCRB rearrangement remained unresolved. PCR might favor shorter templates, but patient and control samples were amplified and corrected together, so any skew would affect both groups equally.

Relative to germline, V is 1 base shorter and J is 3 bases shorter, with 10 bases between their ends. The CDR3, cysteine through phenylalanine, is 14 amino acids long. The read is trimmed to its CDR3 DNA, 42 bases read in frame from base 1. Via the germline V gene, CDR1 is MNHNS and CDR2 SASEGT. All of the isolated RNA was reverse transcribed with the High Capacity cDNA Reverse Transcription Kit, so expressed TCRB transcripts were sequenced. Naive, central memory and regulatory T cell samples underwent deep immunoSEQ sequencing, averaging about 3.57 million total reads per sample. Sorted cells were lysed in RLT buffer and RNA was extracted with DNase-treated RNeasy Micro or Mini kits, depending on cell number. Each cell subset was processed on its own to prevent cross-contamination, while patient and healthy donor samples were processed together. The immunoSEQ multiplex PCR was used to amplify TCRB sequences from cDNA, generating 87-bp fragments that spanned the CDR3 region. Sequencing of the amplicons was performed on the Illumina HiSeq platform. In the original analysis: Synthetic template baselines were used to correct PCR bias computationally, reads within Hamming distance 2 were collapsed, and singletons that could not be merged were discarded. Reads were aligned against IMGT so that V, D and J genes, CDR3 length and insertions or deletions at six rearrangement sites could be assigned. Within each subset, clonotype counts were normalized to sorted cell number, and only after that were true diversity and Gini coefficients computed with the tcR R package. The overlap coefficient, calculated on TCRB nucleotide sequences, was used to quantify repertoire sharing. Out-of-frame TCRB sequences from naive cells were analyzed to stand in for the pre-selection repertoire. Sourced from immuneACCESS, this table was stored by TCRdb with only in-frame sequences that have V and J called. A share of the clones is absent; for the studies checked, an unresolved V gene accounts for under half, and the remainder has no known explanation. V and J calls and clone size come straight from that table; D and trimming were deduced from the DNA. In this sample the table shows around 240,000 clones, about a sixth of which occur a single time. The leading ten clones occupy 0.07% to 0.095% of the sample.

Each donor gave one peripheral blood draw, about 110 mL on average, collected into heparinised tubes. Naive, central memory, regulatory and stem cell-like memory CD4+ T cells were sorted on a BD FACSAria II using a panel including CD45RO, CCR7, CD25, CD127, CD95 and CD27. Purity was above 95% for every sorted population. Right away, PBMCs were isolated by Lymphoprep density gradient centrifugation and were stained directly, with no culture step. To minimize batch effects, samples were stained and sorted in pairs, one healthy donor with one patient per experiment. Input material: naive CD4+ T cells from blood. In light of the paper, this sample's cell subset or site label describes: true naive CD4+ T cells. The sequence was collected from a young man with type 1 diabetes. The V and J genes are TRBV6-1 and TRBJ2-7; the D element could tentatively be TRBD1 or TRBD2, as 6 bases agree for each. The base sequence is TGTGCCAGCAGTGAAGGGGGGGCCGGCTACGAGCAGTACTTC. Its protein product is CASSEGGAGYEQYF.